Presented here are 5 T cell receptor beta chains from one specimen sequenced in a study of cytotoxic CD8 clonotypes in ibrutinib-treated CLL. The protocol was immunoSEQ multiplex PCR, while the TCRdb copy is restricted to in-frame clones and leaves out a portion. This sample has 140,000 to 150,000 clones; more than 75% occur once, and the top ten carry around 4.9%. Specimen: PBMCs, collected after 24 months of ibrutinib treatment. These receptors originate from a human donor with chronic lymphocytic leukemia.

The J gene is TRBJ1-5, the V gene TRBV6-1; the D gene is possibly TRBD1 (5 bases). Germline CDR1 and CDR2: MNHNS and SASEGT. The germline V and J ends were trimmed by 8 bases and 2 bases, with 10 bases remaining between them. CDR3 length: 13 amino acids. CDR3 bases: TGTGCCAGCTGGGGGGGTGGCAATCAGCCCCAGCATTTT. Its translation is CASWGGGNQPQHF.

This clone has at least ten counts. The chain combines TRBV9 with TRBJ2-2; D unresolved. V lost 1 base to trimming and J lost 5 bases, with 9 bases between them. The CDR3 sequence is 14 residues long. Germline V CDR1 and CDR2: SGDLS, YYNGEE. CDR3 sequence reads: CASSVPPETGELFF. The CDR3 region has the DNA TGTGCCAGCAGCGTACCCCCCGAGACCGGGGAGCTGTTTTTT.

The chain uses TRBV29-1 and TRBJ2-3; D is ambiguous. Trimming stripped 2 bases from V and 3 bases from J, with 6 bases between. The CDR3 is made up of 12 amino acids. Germline V gene data show CDR1 as SQVTM and CDR2 as ANQGSEA. The chain's CDR3 is CSVELGTDTQYF. CDR3 coding DNA: TGCAGCGTTGAACTTGGGACAGATACGCAGTATTTT.

V gene TRBV5-1 combines with J gene TRBJ2-2; D is tentatively TRBD1 or TRBD2 (5 bases each). There are 14 residues in the CDR3. V was pared by 4 bases and J by 7 bases, with 14 bases between. Per germline, CDR1 SGHRS and CDR2 YFSETQ. The CDR3 DNA reads as TGCGCCAGCAGCCTTTGGGACGGCCGCGGGGAGCTGTTTTTT. Translated, it gives CASSLWDGRGELFF.

The chain employs TRBV6-6 and TRBJ1-5; 9 nucleotides match TRBD1. CDR1 is MNHNY and CDR2 is SVGAGI in the germline V gene (reference sequence). This CDR3 contains 15 residues. J was trimmed by 1 base and V by 6 bases; bases with no gene match: 4. CDR3 protein: CASSPGQGSNQPQHF. The CDR3 DNA is TGTGCCAGCAGCCCCGGACAGGGGAGCAATCAGCCCCAGCATTTT.